This T cell receptor beta chain was sequenced during a study of blood T cell repertoires in COVID-19 (TCRdb year 2020). Broadly, across the study: Samples covering the acute and convalescent phases of COVID-19 were provided by collaborators in the United States, Italy and Spain. Samples were obtained from the ongoing ImmuneRACE study (first 160 participants) and from some 1,200 subjects provided by 6 global collaborators. Sample metadata almost always included a de-identified subject ID, COVID-19 status, age in years and sex. The material from the prospective study consisted of cDNA or gDNA derived from T cells, B-cell-depleted T cells, or PBMCs. A freely available public database, intended as a resource for researchers studying the immune response to SARS-CoV-2, is where the repertoires were released. Deeply sampled blood TCRbeta repertoires from subjects exposed to, actively infected with, or recovered from COVID-19 were included in the dataset. Where available, HLA class I and class II types were taken from metadata supplied by the sample provider and were not determined by assay-based typing.

The immunoSEQ Assay, a bias-controlled multiplex PCR, was used to amplify TCRbeta CDR3 regions from genomic DNA. Per the source publication's procedure: The number of nucleated cells in each sample was estimated by amplification of reference gene primers within the assay. Sequence reads were collapsed and filtered to measure the absolute abundance of every unique TCRbeta CDR3 rearrangement. For each sample, productive Simpson clonality was calculated as the square root of Simpson's diversity index across productive rearrangements. Entries here come from immuneACCESS through TCRdb and include only in-frame sequences with V and J called. Some clones fail to appear in such tables; in the studies checked, an unresolved V gene covers under half of the shortfall, and the cause of the remainder is unknown. V, J and clone size are taken as reported in that table, and D and trimming were inferred from the DNA itself. This sample comprises 70,000 or so clones, about nine tenths of them detected only once. Together, the top ten hold under 15% of the sample.

The collaborating institutions used their own protocols to collect whole blood in K2EDTA tubes. For TCRbeta analysis, collaborators shipped samples in one of three forms: frozen whole blood, isolated PBMCs, or DNA extracted from either of those sample types. Trimming takes 1 base off V and 4 bases off J; junction bases not matched to a gene: 1. CDR1 and CDR2 (SGHRS, YFSETQ) derive from the germline V gene. The CDR3 measures 14 amino acids from cysteine to phenylalanine. Solely the CDR3 DNA is kept, with 42 bases framed from the first base. What the authors observed across the whole study: How much clinical and demographic metadata was included differed by source and by participant, and the metadata was provided uncurated.

Details on this clone: Its specific antigen is unknown. Nothing much larger sits one base from this clone, and base qualities are not available. This sample includes further DNA sequences coding for the same CDR3.

The sequenced sample was peripheral blood. The chain is encoded by TRBV5-1 joined to TRBJ2-7; 11 of the junction bases match TRBD2. The clonotype originates from a woman aged 55-69 years with acute or convalescent COVID-19. Here the CDR3 is given as CASSLTSGGYEQYF. Read as DNA, the sequence is TGCGCCAGCAGCTTGACTAGCGGGGGATACGAGCAGTACTTC.